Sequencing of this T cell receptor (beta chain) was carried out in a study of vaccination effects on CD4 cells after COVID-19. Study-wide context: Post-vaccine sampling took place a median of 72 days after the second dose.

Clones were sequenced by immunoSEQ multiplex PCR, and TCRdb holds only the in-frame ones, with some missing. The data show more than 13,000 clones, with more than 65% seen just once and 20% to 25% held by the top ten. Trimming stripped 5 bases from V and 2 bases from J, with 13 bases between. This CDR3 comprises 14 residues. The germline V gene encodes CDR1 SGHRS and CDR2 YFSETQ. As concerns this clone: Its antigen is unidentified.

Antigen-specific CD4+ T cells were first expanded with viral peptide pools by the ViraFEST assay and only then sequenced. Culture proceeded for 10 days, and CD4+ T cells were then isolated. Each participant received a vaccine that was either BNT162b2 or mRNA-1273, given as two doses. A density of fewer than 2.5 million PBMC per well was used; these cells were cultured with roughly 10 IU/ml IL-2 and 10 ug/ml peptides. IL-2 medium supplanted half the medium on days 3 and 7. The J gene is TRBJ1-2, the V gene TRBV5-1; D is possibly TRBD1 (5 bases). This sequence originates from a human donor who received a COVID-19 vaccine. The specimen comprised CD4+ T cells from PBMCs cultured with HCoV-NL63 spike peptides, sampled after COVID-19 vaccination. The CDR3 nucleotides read TGCGCCAGCAGTCCCCGGGGCGGCAACTATGGCTACACCTTC. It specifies CASSPRGGNYGYTF.